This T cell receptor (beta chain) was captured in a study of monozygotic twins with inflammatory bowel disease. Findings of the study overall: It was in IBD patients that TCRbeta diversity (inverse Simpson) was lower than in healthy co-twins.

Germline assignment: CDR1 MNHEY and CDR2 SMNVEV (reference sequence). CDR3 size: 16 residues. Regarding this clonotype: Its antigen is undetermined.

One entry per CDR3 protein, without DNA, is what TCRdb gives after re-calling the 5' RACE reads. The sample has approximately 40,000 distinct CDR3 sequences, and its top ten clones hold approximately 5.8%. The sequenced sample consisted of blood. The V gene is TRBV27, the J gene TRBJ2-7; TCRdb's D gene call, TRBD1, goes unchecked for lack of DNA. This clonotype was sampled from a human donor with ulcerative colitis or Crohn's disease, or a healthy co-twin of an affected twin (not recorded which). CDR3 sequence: CASSFARQRSSYEQYF.